Following are 21 T cell receptor beta chains from one sample sequenced in a study of sequential checkpoint blockade in melanoma (dated by TCRdb to the late 2010s). This specimen's treatment or condition label, per the study, means: randomized to nivolumab then ipilimumab (arm A) or the reverse (arm B). The library was prepared using the immunoSEQ multiplex PCR assay. The source is immuneACCESS, and TCRdb retained only in-frame sequences with V and J called. Part of the clones is not carried over; for the studies checked, unresolved V genes explain less than half of this, and the remainder is unexplained. The sample data list several thousand clones, and approximately 22% of these were observed just once. 9.5% to 15% of the sample is held by the ten biggest clonotypes. This specimen consisted of tumor tissue (inferred from file names), obtained from a patient given nivolumab and ipilimumab in sequence. The receptor set was obtained from a human donor with melanoma.

The chain employs TRBV19 and TRBJ2-2; TRBD1 or TRBD2 may be the D gene (6 bases each). The CDR3 loop spans 16 amino acids. CDR1 is LNHDA, CDR2 SQIVND, per germline (reference sequence). V was pared by 2 bases and J by 0 bases, with 10 bases between. CDR3 sequence (DNA): TGTGCCAGTAGTATAACGGGGGCCACGAACACCGGGGAGCTGTTTTTT. Amino acids: CASSITGATNTGELFF. Based on the CDR3 plus reference TRBV19 and TRBJ2-2, the full variable domain is DGGITQSPKYLFRKEGQNVTLSCEQNLNHDAMYWYRQDPGQGLRLIYYSQIVNDFQKGDIAEGYSVSREKKESFPLTVTSAQKNPTAFYLCASSITGATNTGELFFGEGSRLTVL.

V usage is TRBV11-3 and J usage is TRBJ2-1, with 12 bases identical to TRBD1. The CDR3 sequence is 14 residues long. Trimming took 5 bases from V and 12 from J; bases not matched to a gene: 8. Germline-derived CDR1 and CDR2 are SGHNT and YENEEA. The chain's CDR3 is CASSPGQGAPGQFF. CDR3 DNA sequence: TGTGCCAGCAGCCCGGGACAGGGGGCTCCCGGGCAGTTCTTC. Complete variable domain (other parts from reference TRBV11-3 and TRBJ2-1): EAGVVQSPRYKIIEKKQPVAFWCNPISGHNTLYWYLQNLGQGPELLIRYENEEAVDDSQLPKDRFSAERLKGVDSTLKIQPAELGDSAVYLCASSPGQGAPGQFFGPGTRLTVL.

The V gene is TRBV6-8, the J gene TRBJ2-1; a possible D gene is TRBD2 (7 bases). Per germline, CDR1 MNHGY and CDR2 SAAAGT. This CDR3 contains 15 residues. V was trimmed by 2 bases and J by 8 bases, leaving 16 bases between them. CDR3 amino acids: CASSYVGGGSYEQFF. The CDR3 nucleotides read TGTGCCAGCAGTTACGTTGGGGGGGGCTCCTATGAGCAGTTCTTC.

This clone turned up a few times. J is TRBJ2-4 and V is TRBV1; TRBD1 is the table's D call and was not checked against the DNA. TRBV1 is a recognized pseudogene. This CDR3 comprises 14 residues. The CDR3 sequence is CASSPGQVRNIQYF. The CDR3 DNA reads TGCGCCAGCAGCCCCGGACAGGTTAGAAACATTCAGTACTTC.

This clone turned up a few times. V and J are TRBV6-8 and TRBJ1-1; perhaps TRBD1 as D (5 bases). The CDR3 is 12 amino acids. The germline V gene encodes CDR1 MNHGY and CDR2 SAAAGT. V gave up 10 bases and J gave up 7 bases, with 16 bases separating them. The CDR3 bases are TGTGCCACTACAGACAGCGGTCTTGAAGCTTTCTTT. Translating it yields CATTDSGLEAFF.

The gene calls are TRBV5-1 and TRBJ1-2; 10 bases map to TRBD1. J was trimmed by 8 bases and V by 3 bases; bases with no gene match: 13. Germline V gives CDR1 SGHRS, CDR2 YFSETQ. The CDR3 covers 16 residues. As DNA, the CDR3 is TGCGCCAGCAGCTCAAACACCGGGACAGGGGCTAACGGCTACACCTTC. It yields the protein CASSSNTGTGANGYTF.

By share of the sample, this clone is medium-sized. The chain links TRBV19 to TRBJ1-1, with TRBD1 matching over 9 bases. This CDR3 is built from 14 residues. J was trimmed by 7 bases and V by 6 bases; bases with no gene match: 9. Germline values: CDR1 LNHDA, CDR2 SQIVND (reference sequence). CDR3 sequence (DNA): TGTGCCAGTAGACCTGGGACAGGGCTGGGTGAAGCTTTCTTT. It translates to CASRPGTGLGEAFF.

The J gene is TRBJ2-6, the V gene TRBV15; D remains unclear. V was cut by 5 bases and J by 0 bases, with 8 bases left in between. This CDR3 is built from 15 residues. Germline V gene lookup returns CDR1 LNHNV and CDR2 YYDKDF (reference sequence). Written as DNA, the CDR3 is TGTGCCACCAGCTTTTACCCCTCTGGGGCCAACGTCCTGACTTTC. It is translated as CATSFYPSGANVLTF.

This chain connects TRBV25-1 to TRBJ1-6; no reliable D call. This CDR3 has 15 amino acids. V was cut by 3 bases and J by 8 bases, with 14 bases left in between. From germline, CDR1 is MGHDK and CDR2 SYGVNS. The CDR3 DNA is TGTGCCAGCAGTGATCCGGCCCCGGGCGATTCACCCCTCCACTTT. Amino acid sequence: CASSDPAPGDSPLHF.

The CDR3 DNA is TGTGCCAGCAGTGCCCTAGCGGGGGCGCTAGCCAAAAACATTCAGTACTTC. Amino acid sequence: CASSALAGALAKNIQYF. This rearrangement joins TRBV9 to TRBJ2-4; TRBD2 matches at 10 bases. Germline lookup yields CDR1 SGDLS and CDR2 YYNGEE. After removal of 5 bases from V and 0 bases from J, the junction contained 8 bases not matched to a gene. CDR3 length: 17 residues.

This clone was seen only a few times. The chain uses TRBV11-3 and TRBJ2-7; D is perhaps TRBD2 (5 bases). Germline values: CDR1 SGHNT, CDR2 YENEEA. Trimming removed 5 bases at V and 7 bases at J, with 21 bases between. The CDR3 is made up of 15 amino acids. The CDR3 region is CASSPKIDREGEQYF. The CDR3 nucleotides are TGTGCCAGCAGCCCTAAAATAGACCGGGAAGGTGAGCAGTACTTC. Filled out from reference TRBV11-3 and TRBJ2-7, the complete variable domain reads EAGVVQSPRYKIIEKKQPVAFWCNPISGHNTLYWYLQNLGQGPELLIRYENEEAVDDSQLPKDRFSAERLKGVDSTLKIQPAELGDSAVYLCASSPKIDREGEQYFGPGTRLTVT.

This clone was picked up one time. The V call is TRBV19, the J call TRBJ1-2, with D uncertain. Trimming stripped 5 bases from V and 5 bases from J, with 18 bases between. The CDR3 has 15 amino acids. The germline V gene has CDR1 LNHDA and CDR2 SQIVND (reference sequence). Here the CDR3 reads CASSLGIERGYGYTF. The CDR3 DNA sequence: TGTGCCAGTAGTCTCGGGATCGAACGGGGTTATGGCTACACCTTC. The full variable domain, rest sourced from reference TRBV19 and TRBJ1-2, is DGGITQSPKYLFRKEGQNVTLSCEQNLNHDAMYWYRQDPGQGLRLIYYSQIVNDFQKGDIAEGYSVSREKKESFPLTVTSAQKNPTAFYLCASSLGIERGYGYTFGSGTRLTVV.

The table lists this clone with a few counts. The chain joins TRBV11-3 to TRBJ1-2; D may be TRBD1 (5 bases). Trimming pared 5 bases from V and 4 bases from J, leaving 17 bases between. The CDR3 sequence is 15 residues long. Germline V CDR1 and CDR2: SGHNT, YENEEA. CDR3 DNA sequence: TGTGCCAGCAGCCCCAGGCCTGACAGTATCTATGGCTACACCTTC. Translated: CASSPRPDSIYGYTF.

This clone showed up just a few times. This sequence joins TRBV6-1 and TRBJ1-4; D is uncertain. The length of the CDR3 is 15 residues. Trimming cost V 1 base and J 7 bases, with 13 bases left between them. In germline, CDR1 is MNHNS, CDR2 SASEGT. In DNA, the CDR3 is TGTGCCAGCAGTGAAGTTGCCTTATCAAGTGAAAAACTGTTTTTT. Translated: CASSEVALSSEKLFF.

This clone showed up just a few times. CDR3 in amino acids: CASSNQGANEQFF. CDR3 in DNA: TGCGCCAGCAGCAATCAGGGGGCGAATGAGCAGTTCTTC. V and J are TRBV23-1 and TRBJ2-1, with TRBD1 matching over 8 bases. TRBV23-1 counts as an open reading frame of uncertain function. V shed 6 bases and J 7 bases; nucleotides not matched to a gene: 5. The CDR3 sequence is 13 residues long.

The chain is built from TRBV6-8 and TRBJ2-3; D is perhaps TRBD1 (6 bases). This CDR3 comprises 14 residues. The V end was cut by 7 bases, the J end by 4 bases, with 15 bases between. The germline V gene encodes CDR1 MNHGY and CDR2 SAAAGT. DNA of the CDR3: TGTGCCAGCACCATGGGGGCGGTTCCAGATACGCAGTATTTT. It yields the protein CASTMGAVPDTQYF.

The rearrangement joins TRBV14 to TRBJ2-7, with a tentative D call TRBD1 (6 bases). This CDR3 is 14 amino acids long. Trimming stripped 4 bases from V and 6 bases from J, with 16 bases between. The V gene's germline CDR1 is SGHDN and CDR2 FVKESK. The CDR3 here is CASSLFVQGSEQYF. The DNA for the CDR3 is TGTGCCAGCAGCCTCTTCGTACAGGGATCCGAGCAGTACTTC.

This clone is medium-sized in the sample. The CDR3 nucleotides read TGTGCCAGCAGCTTAGAGCGGGACTTCCACGAGCAGTACTTC. Translating gives CASSLERDFHEQYF. The rearrangement joins TRBV11-3 to TRBJ2-7; possibly TRBD2 for D (6 bases). With 0 bases removed from V and 5 bases from J, the gap between germline ends came to 11 bases. Germline loops: CDR1 SGHNT, CDR2 YENEEA. This CDR3 is built from 14 residues. The whole variable domain, remainder taken from reference TRBV11-3 and TRBJ2-7, is EAGVVQSPRYKIIEKKQPVAFWCNPISGHNTLYWYLQNLGQGPELLIRYENEEAVDDSQLPKDRFSAERLKGVDSTLKIQPAELGDSAVYLCASSLERDFHEQYFGPGTRLTVT.

This clone is labeled as medium-sized (0.01 to 0.1%). The rearrangement joins TRBV5-1 to TRBJ1-2, with D perhaps TRBD1 (6 bases). This CDR3 spans 17 amino acids. V was shortened by 0 bases and J by 4 bases, with 19 bases between the two germline ends. The V gene's germline CDR1 is SGHRS and CDR2 YFSETQ. DNA of the CDR3: TGCGCCAGCAGCTTGGCCGCGATACAGGGTGGGAGCTATGGCTACACCTTC. It codes for CASSLAAIQGGSYGYTF. The variable domain in full, with the rest retrieved from reference TRBV5-1 and TRBJ1-2, is KAGVTQTPRYLIKTRGQQVTLSCSPISGHRSVSWYQQTPGQGLQFLFEYFSETQRNKGNFPGRFSGRQFSNSRSEMNVSTLELGDSALYLCASSLAAIQGGSYGYTFGSGTRLTVV.

This clone was counted many times. The chain carries TRBV28 and TRBJ2-3, with D possibly being TRBD1 (6 bases). Germline assignment: CDR1 MDHEN and CDR2 SYDVKM. Deletions cut 7 bases from V and 7 bases from J, with 18 bases between. CDR3 length: 14 amino acids. The CDR3 loop reads CASIGGVPTNTQYF. The CDR3 bases are TGTGCCAGCATTGGGGGCGTGCCGACGAATACGCAGTATTTT.

This clone has a handful of counts. The chain is built from TRBV6-8 and TRBJ1-2; perhaps TRBD1 as D (5 bases). The CDR3 covers 13 residues. V lost 4 bases, J lost 6 bases, and 12 bases lay in between. Germline-derived CDR1 and CDR2 are MNHGY and SAAAGT. This CDR3 reads CASSWGRENGYTF. In nucleotides, the CDR3 is TGTGCCAGCAGTTGGGGCAGGGAGAATGGCTACACCTTC.